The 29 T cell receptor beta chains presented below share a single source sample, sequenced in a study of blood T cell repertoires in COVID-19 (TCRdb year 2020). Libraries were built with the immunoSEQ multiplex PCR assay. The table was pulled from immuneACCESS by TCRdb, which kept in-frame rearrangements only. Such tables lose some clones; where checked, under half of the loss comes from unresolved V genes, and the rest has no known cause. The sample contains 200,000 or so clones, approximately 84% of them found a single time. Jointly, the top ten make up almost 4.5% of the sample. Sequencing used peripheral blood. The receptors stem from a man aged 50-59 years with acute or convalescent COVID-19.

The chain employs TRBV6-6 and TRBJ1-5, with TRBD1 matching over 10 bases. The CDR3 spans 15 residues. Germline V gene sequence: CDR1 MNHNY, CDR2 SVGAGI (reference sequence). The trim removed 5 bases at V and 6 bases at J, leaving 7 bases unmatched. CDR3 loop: CASSTTGQGLQPQHF. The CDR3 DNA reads TGTGCCAGCAGTACGACGGGACAGGGGCTTCAGCCCCAGCATTTT.

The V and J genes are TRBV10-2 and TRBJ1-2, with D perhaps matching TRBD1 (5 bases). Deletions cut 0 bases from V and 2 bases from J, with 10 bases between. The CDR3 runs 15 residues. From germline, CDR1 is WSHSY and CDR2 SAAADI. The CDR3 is CASSESSGLNYGYTF. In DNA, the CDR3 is TGCGCCAGCAGTGAGTCCTCAGGGTTAAACTATGGCTACACCTTC.

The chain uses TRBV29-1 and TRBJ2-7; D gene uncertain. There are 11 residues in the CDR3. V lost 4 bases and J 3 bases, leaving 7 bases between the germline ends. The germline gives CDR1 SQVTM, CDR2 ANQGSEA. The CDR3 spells CSVVTSYEQYF. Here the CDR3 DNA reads TGCAGCGTTGTAACAAGCTACGAGCAGTACTTC.

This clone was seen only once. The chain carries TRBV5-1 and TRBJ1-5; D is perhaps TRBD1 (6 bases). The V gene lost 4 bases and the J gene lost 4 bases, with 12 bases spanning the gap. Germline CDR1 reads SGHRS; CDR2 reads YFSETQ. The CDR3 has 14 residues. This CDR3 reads CASSPTTGNQPQHF. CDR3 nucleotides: TGCGCCAGCAGCCCAACCACAGGGAATCAGCCCCAGCATTTT.

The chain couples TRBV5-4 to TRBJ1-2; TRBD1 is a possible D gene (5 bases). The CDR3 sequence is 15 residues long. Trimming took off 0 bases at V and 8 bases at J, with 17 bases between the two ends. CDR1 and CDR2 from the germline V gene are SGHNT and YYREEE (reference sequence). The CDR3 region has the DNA TGTGCCAGCAGCTTGGGTAGGGCCCTTGGGGGGGGCTACACCTTC. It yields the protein CASSLGRALGGGYTF.

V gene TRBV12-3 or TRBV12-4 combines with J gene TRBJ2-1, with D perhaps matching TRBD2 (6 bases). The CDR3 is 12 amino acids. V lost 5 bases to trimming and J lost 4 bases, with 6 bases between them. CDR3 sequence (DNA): TGTGCCAGCAGTGGGACTTACAATGAGCAGTTCTTC. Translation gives CASSGTYNEQFF.

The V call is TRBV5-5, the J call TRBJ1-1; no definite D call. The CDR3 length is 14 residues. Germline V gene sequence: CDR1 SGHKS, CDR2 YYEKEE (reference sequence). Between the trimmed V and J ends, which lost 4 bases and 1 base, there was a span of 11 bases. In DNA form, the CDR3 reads TGTGCCAGCAGCCCCATCTACCGGAACACTGAAGCTTTCTTT. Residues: CASSPIYRNTEAFF.

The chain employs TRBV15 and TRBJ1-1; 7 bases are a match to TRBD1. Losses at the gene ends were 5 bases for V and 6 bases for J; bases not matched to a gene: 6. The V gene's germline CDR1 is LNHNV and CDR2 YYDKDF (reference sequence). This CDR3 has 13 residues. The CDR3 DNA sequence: TGTGCCACCAGCGGAACAGGGGTCGCTGAAGCTTTCTTT. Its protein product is CATSGTGVAEAFF.

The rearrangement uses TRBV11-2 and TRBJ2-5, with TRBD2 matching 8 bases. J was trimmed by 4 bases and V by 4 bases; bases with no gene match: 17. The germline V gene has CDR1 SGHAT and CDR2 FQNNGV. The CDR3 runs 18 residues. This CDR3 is CASSYKIRGGRLGETQYF. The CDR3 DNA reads TGTGCCAGCAGCTATAAAATCCGGGGGGGCCGATTAGGAGAGACCCAGTACTTC.

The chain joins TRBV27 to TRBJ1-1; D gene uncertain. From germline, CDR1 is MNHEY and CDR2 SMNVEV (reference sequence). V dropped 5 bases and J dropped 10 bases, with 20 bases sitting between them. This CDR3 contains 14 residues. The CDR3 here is CASSLQPAGYRAFF. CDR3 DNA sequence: TGTGCCAGCAGTCTTCAGCCGGCGGGGTATCGAGCTTTCTTT.

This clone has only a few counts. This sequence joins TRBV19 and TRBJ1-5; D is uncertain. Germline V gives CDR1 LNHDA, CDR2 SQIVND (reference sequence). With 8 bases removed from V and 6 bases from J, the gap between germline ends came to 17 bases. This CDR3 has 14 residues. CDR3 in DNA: TGTGCCAGTCGAGAGGGTGAGACTGGTCAGCCCCAGCATTTT. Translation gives CASREGETGQPQHF.

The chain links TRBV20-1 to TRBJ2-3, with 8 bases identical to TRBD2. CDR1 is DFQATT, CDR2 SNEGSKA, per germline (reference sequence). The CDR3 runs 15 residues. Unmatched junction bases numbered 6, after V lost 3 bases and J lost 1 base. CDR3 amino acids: CSASTWRGGTDTQYF. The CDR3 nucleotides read TGCAGTGCTAGTACGTGGCGGGGGGGCACAGATACGCAGTATTTT.

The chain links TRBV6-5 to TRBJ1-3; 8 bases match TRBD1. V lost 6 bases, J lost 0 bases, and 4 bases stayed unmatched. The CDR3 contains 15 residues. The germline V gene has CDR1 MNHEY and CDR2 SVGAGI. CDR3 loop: CASSGTGGSGNTIYF. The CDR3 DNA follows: TGTGCCAGCAGCGGAACAGGGGGCTCTGGAAACACCATATATTTT.

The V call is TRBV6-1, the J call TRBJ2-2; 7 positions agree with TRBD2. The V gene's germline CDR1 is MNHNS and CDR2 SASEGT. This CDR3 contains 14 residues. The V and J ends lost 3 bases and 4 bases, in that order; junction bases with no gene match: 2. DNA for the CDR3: TGTGCCAGCAGTGACGGGGGGTCCACCGGGGAGCTGTTTTTT. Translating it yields CASSDGGSTGELFF.

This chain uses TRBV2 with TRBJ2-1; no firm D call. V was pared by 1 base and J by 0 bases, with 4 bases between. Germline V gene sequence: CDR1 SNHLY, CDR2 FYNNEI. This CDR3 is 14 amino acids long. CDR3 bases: TGTGCCAGCAGTGAAGGGAGCTCCTACAATGAGCAGTTCTTC. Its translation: CASSEGSSYNEQFF.

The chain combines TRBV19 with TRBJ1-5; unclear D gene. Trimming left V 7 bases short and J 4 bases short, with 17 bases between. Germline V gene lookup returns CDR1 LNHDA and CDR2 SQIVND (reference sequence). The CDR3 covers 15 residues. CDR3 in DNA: TGTGCCAGTAAGGCAGCCCAGCGAGGGAATCAGCCCCAGCATTTT. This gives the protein CASKAAQRGNQPQHF.

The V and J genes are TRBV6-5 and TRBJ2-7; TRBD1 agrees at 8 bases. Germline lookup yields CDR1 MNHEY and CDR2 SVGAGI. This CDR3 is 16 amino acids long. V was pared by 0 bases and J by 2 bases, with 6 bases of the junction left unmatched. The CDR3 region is CASSYSGQGGPYEQYF. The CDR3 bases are TGTGCCAGCAGTTACTCCGGACAGGGTGGCCCCTACGAGCAGTACTTC.

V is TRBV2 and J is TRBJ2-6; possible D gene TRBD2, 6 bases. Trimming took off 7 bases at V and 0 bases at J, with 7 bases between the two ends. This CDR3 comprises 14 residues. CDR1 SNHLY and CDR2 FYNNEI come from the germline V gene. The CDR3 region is CASTGSSGANVLTF. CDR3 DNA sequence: TGTGCCAGCACCGGGAGCTCTGGGGCCAACGTCCTGACTTTC.

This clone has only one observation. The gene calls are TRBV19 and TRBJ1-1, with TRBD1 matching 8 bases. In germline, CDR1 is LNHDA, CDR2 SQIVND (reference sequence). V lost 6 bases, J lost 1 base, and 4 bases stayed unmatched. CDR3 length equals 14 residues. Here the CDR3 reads CASSGQGENTEAFF. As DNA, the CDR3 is TGTGCCAGTAGCGGACAGGGAGAGAACACTGAAGCTTTCTTT.

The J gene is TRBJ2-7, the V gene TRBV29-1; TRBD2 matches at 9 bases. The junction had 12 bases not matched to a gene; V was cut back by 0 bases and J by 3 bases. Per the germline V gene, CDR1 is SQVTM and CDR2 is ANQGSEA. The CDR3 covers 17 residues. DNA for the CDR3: TGCAGCGTTGAAGATCGGGGTAGCGGGGGCACCGGCTACGAGCAGTACTTC. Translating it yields CSVEDRGSGGTGYEQYF.

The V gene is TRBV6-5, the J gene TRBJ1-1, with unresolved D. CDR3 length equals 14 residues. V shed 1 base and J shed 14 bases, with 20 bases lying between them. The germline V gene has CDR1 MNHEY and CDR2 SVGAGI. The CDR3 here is CASSYYGNGAEGFF. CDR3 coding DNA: TGTGCCAGCAGTTACTACGGGAATGGAGCAGAAGGATTCTTT.

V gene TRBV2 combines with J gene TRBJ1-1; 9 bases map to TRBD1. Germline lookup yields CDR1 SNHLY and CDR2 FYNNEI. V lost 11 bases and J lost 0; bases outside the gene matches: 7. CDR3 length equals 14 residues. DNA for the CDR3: TGTGCCGGGACGGGACAGGGCATGAACACTGAAGCTTTCTTT. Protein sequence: CAGTGQGMNTEAFF.

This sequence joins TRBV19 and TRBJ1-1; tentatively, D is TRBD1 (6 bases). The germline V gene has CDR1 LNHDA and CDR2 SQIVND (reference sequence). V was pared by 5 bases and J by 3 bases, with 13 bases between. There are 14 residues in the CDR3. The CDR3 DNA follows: TGTGCCAGTAGTCTACAGGGAAGTCACACTGAAGCTTTCTTT. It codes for CASSLQGSHTEAFF.

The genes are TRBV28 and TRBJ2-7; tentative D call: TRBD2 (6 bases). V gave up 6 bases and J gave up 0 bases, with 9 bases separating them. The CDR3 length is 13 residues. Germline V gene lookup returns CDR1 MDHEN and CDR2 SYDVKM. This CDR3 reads CASRGTASYEQYF. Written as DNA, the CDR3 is TGTGCCAGCAGGGGGACTGCCTCCTACGAGCAGTACTTC.

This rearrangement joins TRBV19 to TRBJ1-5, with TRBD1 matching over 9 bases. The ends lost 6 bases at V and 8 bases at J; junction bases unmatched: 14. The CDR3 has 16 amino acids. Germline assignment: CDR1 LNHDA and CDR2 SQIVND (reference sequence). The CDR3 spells CASSSGQGRLRKPQHF. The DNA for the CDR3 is TGTGCCAGTAGCTCCGGACAGGGGCGATTGAGGAAGCCCCAGCATTTT.

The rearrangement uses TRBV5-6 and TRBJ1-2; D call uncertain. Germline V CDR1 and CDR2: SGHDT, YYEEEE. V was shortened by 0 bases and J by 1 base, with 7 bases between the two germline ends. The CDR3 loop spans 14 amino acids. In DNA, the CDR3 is TGTGCCAGCAGCTTGGACAGACATAACTATGGCTACACCTTC. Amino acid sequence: CASSLDRHNYGYTF. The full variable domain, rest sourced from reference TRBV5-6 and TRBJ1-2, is DAGVTQSPTHLIKTRGQQVTLRCSPKSGHDTVSWYQQALGQGPQFIFQYYEEEERQRGNFPDRFSGHQFPNYSSELNVNALLLGDSALYLCASSLDRHNYGYTFGSGTRLTVV.

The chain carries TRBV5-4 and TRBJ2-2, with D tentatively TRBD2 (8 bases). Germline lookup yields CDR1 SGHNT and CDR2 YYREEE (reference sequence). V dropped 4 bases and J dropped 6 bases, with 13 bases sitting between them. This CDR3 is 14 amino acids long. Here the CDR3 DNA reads TGTGCCAGCAGCCGGGAGGGGGCGCCCGGGGAGCTGTTTTTT. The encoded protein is CASSREGAPGELFF.

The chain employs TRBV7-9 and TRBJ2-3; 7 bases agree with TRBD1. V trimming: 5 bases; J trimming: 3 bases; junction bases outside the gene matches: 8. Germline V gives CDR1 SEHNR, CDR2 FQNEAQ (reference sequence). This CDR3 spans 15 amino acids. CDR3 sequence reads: CASSPRQGRTDTQYF. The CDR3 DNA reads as TGTGCCAGCAGCCCCCGACAGGGTAGGACAGATACGCAGTATTTT.

CDR3 region: CASSLYLSGWATDTQYF. The CDR3, as DNA: TGTGCCAGCAGCTTATATCTTAGCGGGTGGGCCACAGATACGCAGTATTTT. The V call is TRBV7-9, the J call TRBJ2-3; TRBD2 agrees at 7 bases. Germline V gene data show CDR1 as SEHNR and CDR2 as FQNEAQ (reference sequence). V was clipped by 2 bases and J by 2 bases; unmatched bases: 10. The CDR3 spans 17 residues.